This is a list of T cell receptor beta chains from one sample in a study of cytomegalovirus exposure and HLA in healthy donors. Clones were read by immunoSEQ multiplex PCR, and TCRdb kept only the in-frame ones, dropping some. The table for this sample gives 85,000 to 110,000 clones. The sample consisted of PBMCs. These receptors all stem from a man between 40 and 49 years old in good health and CMV-seronegative. Both conserved end residues are part of each CDR3. The D gene is left open where the match is weak.

j_call | v_call | d_call | cdr3_aa
TRBJ2-1 | TRBV2 | TRBD1 | CASRSGTGSYNEQFF
TRBJ2-1 | TRBV7-9 | - | CASSIYNPNEQFF
TRBJ2-5 | TRBV5-1 | - | CASSFDLQETQYF
TRBJ2-4 | TRBV19 | - | CASSYRVAKNIQYF
TRBJ1-1 | TRBV7-2 | TRBD1 | CASSVGDRGEAFF
TRBJ1-2 | TRBV29-1 | TRBD1 | CSVRGQGGYTF
TRBJ2-7 | TRBV18 | - | CASSPSQGSYEQYF
TRBJ2-1 | TRBV27 | TRBD2 | CASRPLAGVYNEQFF
TRBJ2-1 | TRBV7-9 | TRBD2 | CASSSPGLAVKEQFF
TRBJ2-1 | TRBV6-5 | TRBD2 | CASSYSGTSGSDEQFF
TRBJ1-2 | TRBV6-6 | TRBD1 | CASRDRASVYGYTF
TRBJ2-7 | TRBV11-2 | TRBD2 | CASKEWRGATYEQYF
TRBJ2-7 | TRBV6-5 | TRBD1 | CASSSGQGASYEQYF
TRBJ2-7 | TRBV6-5 | TRBD1 | CASSRQGPRGSEQYF
TRBJ2-1 | TRBV7-8 | - | CASSLAGADLQFF